What follows is one T cell receptor beta chain and its context. The data were taken from a study of blood T cell repertoires in COVID-19. The table came from immunoSEQ multiplex PCR; TCRdb's copy has only in-frame clones and leaves some out. This sample has roughly 160,000 clones, with under 90% found just once. This TCR came from a man aged 55-75 years who had recovered from COVID-19. The sample consisted of PBMCs or T cells enriched from blood (not recorded which).

CDR3 nucleotides: TGTGCCAGCAGCCCCGTTCATAGCAACGAGCAGTACTTC. Protein: CASSPVHSNEQYF. The V and J genes are TRBV5-6 and TRBJ2-7, with D uncertain. This CDR3 is 13 amino acids long. Germline V gene data show CDR1 as SGHDT and CDR2 as YYEEEE. The V gene lost 4 bases and the J gene lost 5 bases, with 13 bases spanning the gap.